The rows below give T cell receptor beta chains drawn from one sample of a study of cytotoxic CD8 clonotypes in ibrutinib-treated CLL. Profiling relied on immunoSEQ multiplex PCR, and the TCRdb table lists in-frame clones only, not all of them. The profile covers approximately 74,000 clones, with approximately 80% appearing a single time and approximately 7.7% taken by the ten largest. Here the sequenced sample was PBMCs, taken at disease progression, from a patient treated with ibrutinib. All receptors derive from a human donor with chronic lymphocytic leukemia. CDR3s include the opening cysteine and the closing phenylalanine or tryptophan. D genes are given only for firm matches. Some rows mark clone size as missing; the rest say once, few, many or name a class of expanded clone.

D: TRBD1; V: TRBV6-5; size: once; J: TRBJ1-2; CDR3: CASSYHDREDGYTF; DNA: TGTGCCAGCAGTTACCACGACAGGGAAGATGGCTACACCTTC
D: .; V: TRBV7-9; size: .; J: TRBJ1-1; CDR3: CASSLEGVNTEAFF; DNA: TGTGCCAGCAGCTTAGAGGGGGTGAACACTGAAGCTTTCTTT
D: TRBD2; V: TRBV4-2; size: few; J: TRBJ2-1; CDR3: CASSLGTTNNEQFF; DNA: TGTGCCAGCAGCCTCGGGACTACGAACAATGAGCAGTTCTTC
D: TRBD1; V: TRBV28; size: .; J: TRBJ2-7; CDR3: CASSLLTGTGAHYEQYF; DNA: TGTGCCAGCAGTTTACTCACCGGGACAGGGGCTCACTACGAGCAGTACTTC
D: TRBD1; V: TRBV29-1; size: .; J: TRBJ2-3; CDR3: CSVPRDRRRTDTQYF; DNA: TGCAGCGTTCCCCGGGACAGGAGACGCACAGATACGCAGTATTTT
D: .; V: TRBV5-5; size: .; J: TRBJ1-1; CDR3: CASVRQSEAFF; DNA: TGTGCCAGCGTGAGACAGTCTGAAGCTTTCTTT
D: TRBD1; V: TRBV4-1; size: .; J: TRBJ1-1; CDR3: CASSQVRAGGETEAFF; DNA: TGCGCCAGCAGCCAAGTGAGGGCAGGGGGCGAGACTGAAGCTTTCTTT
D: .; V: TRBV5-5; size: .; J: TRBJ1-3; CDR3: CASSSYRASGNTIYF; DNA: TGTGCCAGCAGCTCATACAGGGCCTCAGGAAACACCATATATTTT
D: .; V: TRBV4-2; size: few; J: TRBJ2-1; CDR3: CASSQDTRSSYNEQFF; DNA: TGTGCCAGCAGCCAAGATACTAGGAGCTCCTACAATGAGCAGTTCTTC
D: .; V: TRBV6-6; size: few; J: TRBJ1-5; CDR3: CASSYSQGTQPQHF; DNA: TGTGCCAGCAGTTACTCCCAGGGAACTCAGCCCCAGCATTTT
D: .; V: TRBV10-3; size: .; J: TRBJ1-5; CDR3: CAISEAGNQPQHF; DNA: TGTGCCATCAGTGAGGCGGGCAATCAGCCCCAGCATTTT
D: .; V: TRBV7-3; size: .; J: TRBJ2-5; CDR3: CASSPPIQETQYF; DNA: TGTGCCAGCAGCCCGCCCATCCAAGAGACCCAGTACTTC
D: .; V: TRBV7-3; size: .; J: TRBJ2-1; CDR3: CASSFGTRGNEQFF; DNA: TGTGCCAGCAGCTTTGGTACTAGAGGCAATGAGCAGTTCTTC
D: .; V: TRBV19; size: .; J: TRBJ1-1; CDR3: CASIQRQDWRNTEAFF; DNA: TGTGCCAGTATCCAACGACAGGATTGGCGGAACACTGAAGCTTTCTTT
D: .; V: TRBV5-1; size: .; J: TRBJ2-7; CDR3: CASSLAGNKSYEQYF; DNA: TGCGCCAGCAGCTTGGCCGGAAATAAATCCTACGAGCAGTACTTC
D: .; V: TRBV28; size: .; J: TRBJ1-1; CDR3: CASSPGQNTEAFF; DNA: TGTGCCAGCAGTCCCGGACAGAACACTGAAGCTTTCTTT
D: .; V: TRBV10-1; size: .; J: TRBJ1-2; CDR3: CASSWDGNGYTF; DNA: TGCGCCAGCAGTTGGGACGGCAATGGCTACACCTTC
D: .; V: TRBV20-1; size: .; J: TRBJ1-1; CDR3: CSAPAGPEAFF; DNA: TGCAGTGCTCCGGCGGGTCCTGAAGCTTTCTTT
D: TRBD2; V: TRBV5-1; size: .; J: TRBJ2-3; CDR3: CASSLAGDTDTQYF; DNA: TGCGCCAGCAGCTTAGCGGGGGACACAGATACGCAGTATTTT
D: TRBD1; V: TRBV4-1; size: .; J: TRBJ2-1; CDR3: CASSRQGVIEQFF; DNA: TGCGCCAGCAGCAGACAGGGGGTGATTGAGCAGTTCTTC
D: TRBD2; V: TRBV29-1; size: few; J: TRBJ2-3; CDR3: CSVAGTSGNTDTQYF; DNA: TGCAGCGTTGCTGGGACTAGCGGGAACACAGATACGCAGTATTTT
D: .; V: TRBV29-1; size: .; J: TRBJ2-7; CDR3: CSVEDRAYNEQYF; DNA: TGCAGTGTTGAAGATCGGGCCTATAACGAGCAGTACTTC
D: TRBD2; V: TRBV13; size: .; J: TRBJ2-3; CDR3: CASSWALAGGHGTQYF; DNA: TGTGCCAGCAGCTGGGCCCTAGCGGGGGGCCACGGTACGCAGTATTTT
D: .; V: TRBV29-1; size: .; J: TRBJ1-1; CDR3: CSVVLMTGHFFPNTEAFF; DNA: TGCAGCGTTGTACTTATGACGGGACACTTTTTCCCGAACACTGAAGCTTTCTTT
D: .; V: TRBV4-2; size: .; J: TRBJ1-1; CDR3: CASSQIDGNTEAFF; DNA: TGTGCCAGCAGCCAAATCGACGGCAACACTGAAGCTTTCTTT
D: .; V: TRBV6-6; size: .; J: TRBJ1-1; CDR3: CASSYPNTGTNTEAFF; DNA: TGTGCCAGCAGTTACCCGAATACAGGGACGAACACTGAAGCTTTCTTT
D: .; V: TRBV5-4; size: .; J: TRBJ1-2; CDR3: CASSPETGSGYTF; DNA: TGTGCCAGCAGCCCAGAGACAGGCTCTGGCTACACCTTC
D: TRBD2; V: TRBV6-6; size: .; J: TRBJ2-1; CDR3: CASGGGRNEQFF; DNA: TGTGCCAGCGGGGGGGGTCGGAATGAGCAGTTCTTC
D: .; V: TRBV7-3; size: .; J: TRBJ1-5; CDR3: CASSLTRINQPQHF; DNA: TGTGCCAGCAGCTTAACACGAATCAATCAGCCCCAGCATTTT
D: .; V: TRBV18; size: .; J: TRBJ1-5; CDR3: CASSWDATGGNQPQHF; DNA: TGTGCCAGCTCATGGGACGCAACGGGAGGGAATCAGCCCCAGCATTTT
D: .; V: TRBV2; size: .; J: TRBJ2-2; CDR3: CASSSRGVTGELFF; DNA: TGTGCCAGCAGTAGCAGGGGGGTGACCGGGGAGCTGTTTTTT
D: .; V: TRBV19; size: .; J: TRBJ2-3; CDR3: CASRARTARTDTQYF; DNA: TGTGCCAGTAGAGCCCGGACGGCCAGGACAGATACGCAGTATTTT
D: .; V: TRBV5-1; size: .; J: TRBJ2-3; CDR3: CASSFDSGSQYF; DNA: TGCGCCAGCAGCTTCGATTCCGGGTCGCAGTATTTT
D: .; V: TRBV7-6; size: .; J: TRBJ2-2; CDR3: CASSFSGTNTGELFF; DNA: TGTGCCAGCAGCTTCTCCGGGACAAACACCGGGGAGCTGTTTTTT
D: TRBD2; V: TRBV7-9; size: .; J: TRBJ2-1; CDR3: CASSRRGSSYNEQFF; DNA: TGTGCCAGCAGCCGGCGGGGGAGCTCCTACAATGAGCAGTTCTTC
D: .; V: TRBV29-1; size: .; J: TRBJ1-1; CDR3: CSVATGEFMNTEAFF; DNA: TGCAGCGTTGCCACAGGCGAGTTCATGAACACTGAAGCTTTCTTT
D: .; V: TRBV2; size: .; J: TRBJ1-1; CDR3: CASSDDGILNTEAFF; DNA: TGTGCCAGCAGTGACGACGGCATACTAAACACTGAAGCTTTCTTT
D: TRBD1; V: TRBV30; size: .; J: TRBJ2-2; CDR3: CVVGGTGGAMSNTGELFF; DNA: TGTGTCGTAGGAGGGACAGGGGGCGCGATGTCGAACACCGGGGAGCTGTTTTTT
D: TRBD1; V: TRBV27; size: once; J: TRBJ2-7; CDR3: CASSAGTGGYEQYF; DNA: TGTGCCAGCAGTGCCGGGACAGGGGGCTACGAGCAGTACTTC
D: .; V: TRBV5-6; size: .; J: TRBJ1-4; CDR3: CASRYLGARNEKLFF; DNA: TGTGCCAGCAGATACCTAGGGGCGCGGAATGAAAAACTGTTTTTT
D: .; V: TRBV20-1; size: .; J: TRBJ2-3; CDR3: CSARDRDTQYF; DNA: TGCAGTGCTAGAGATCGAGATACGCAGTATTTT
D: TRBD1; V: TRBV29-1; size: .; J: TRBJ1-2; CDR3: CSVVPWTGGYTF; DNA: TGCAGCGTTGTCCCTTGGACAGGCGGCTACACCTTC
D: TRBD2; V: TRBV5-4; size: .; J: TRBJ2-3; CDR3: CASSPLRAGTDTQYF; DNA: TGTGCCAGCAGCCCCCTGAGAGCGGGAACAGATACGCAGTATTTT
D: .; V: TRBV7-9; size: .; J: TRBJ2-1; CDR3: CASSPAIHYNEQFF; DNA: TGTGCCAGCAGCCCAGCTATCCACTACAATGAGCAGTTCTTC
D: .; V: TRBV2; size: .; J: TRBJ1-5; CDR3: CASSEALRSQPQHF; DNA: TGTGCCAGCAGTGAAGCGCTTCGAAGTCAGCCCCAGCATTTT
D: .; V: TRBV12-5; size: .; J: TRBJ1-1; CDR3: CASGLVAGRVPEAFF; DNA: TGTGCTAGTGGTTTGGTCGCAGGGAGGGTCCCTGAAGCTTTCTTT
D: TRBD2; V: TRBV19; size: .; J: TRBJ2-1; CDR3: CASSIMGLAGGYYNEQFF; DNA: TGTGCCAGTAGTATAATGGGACTAGCGGGAGGTTACTACAATGAGCAGTTCTTC
D: .; V: TRBV4-1; size: .; J: TRBJ2-7; CDR3: CASSQDVGASAYEQYF; DNA: TGCGCCAGCAGCCAAGATGTAGGGGCAAGCGCCTACGAGCAGTACTTC
D: .; V: TRBV6-5; size: .; J: TRBJ1-2; CDR3: CASRKGTPGYGYTF; DNA: TGTGCCAGCAGGAAGGGGACGCCGGGCTATGGCTACACCTTC
D: TRBD1; V: TRBV29-1; size: .; J: TRBJ2-3; CDR3: CSVCQRDRSTDTQYF; DNA: TGCAGCGTTTGCCAGAGGGACAGAAGCACAGATACGCAGTATTTT
D: .; V: TRBV2; size: .; J: TRBJ2-5; CDR3: CASSDGQSQETQYF; DNA: TGTGCCAGCAGTGACGGACAATCGCAAGAGACCCAGTACTTC
D: .; V: TRBV4-2; size: .; J: TRBJ1-2; CDR3: CASRDNNNYGYTF; DNA: TGTGCCAGCAGGGACAACAATAACTATGGCTACACCTTC
D: .; V: TRBV7-9; size: .; J: TRBJ1-1; CDR3: CASSSGGTEAFF; DNA: TGTGCCAGCAGCTCGGGGGGAACTGAAGCTTTCTTT
D: .; V: TRBV21-1; size: .; J: TRBJ2-7; CDR3: CASSTGRENYEQYF; DNA: TGTGCCAGCAGCACCGGGCGGGAGAACTACGAGCAGTACTTC
D: .; V: TRBV5-8; size: .; J: TRBJ1-1; CDR3: CASSLGSGGATEAFF; DNA: TGTGCCAGCAGCTTAGGGTCCGGGGGCGCCACTGAAGCTTTCTTT
D: TRBD1; V: TRBV28; size: .; J: TRBJ2-3; CDR3: CASRGRDSQRTQYF; DNA: TGTGCCAGCAGAGGCCGGGACAGTCAAAGGACGCAGTATTTT